The 19 T cell receptor beta chains in this list originate from one sample, sequenced in a study of T-cell reconstitution after alpha-beta-depleted transplantation in children. Unique molecular identifiers were incorporated during preparation of the TCRbeta library. Via MiXCR, TCRdb re-called the PCR reads, giving one row per CDR3 protein. The profile shows around 500,000 distinct CDR3 sequences, under 30% of them singletons. This specimen consisted of PBMCs, mostly from graft donor cells, obtained 360 days after TCRalphabeta/CD19-depleted stem cell transplant. These TCRs come from a boy under two years old who had a stem cell transplant for acute myeloid leukemia, so the T cells may come from the graft donor.

This clonotype was observed at least ten times. V is TRBV27 and J is TRBJ2-3; TRBD2 agrees at 10 bases. The germline V gene encodes CDR1 MNHEY and CDR2 SMNVEV (reference sequence). The V segment lost 6 bases and the J segment 4 bases; nucleotides outside the gene matches: 7. The CDR3 extends over 15 amino acids. The DNA of the CDR3 is TGTGCCAGCAGGGAAGCGGGGGGGGCCCCAGATACGCAGTATTTT. Translation gives CASREAGGAPDTQYF.

At least ten counts were recorded for this clonotype. The chain joins TRBV28 to TRBJ2-3, with TRBD2 matching over 7 bases. After removal of 4 bases from V and 0 bases from J, the junction contained 7 bases not matched to a gene. The CDR3 runs 16 residues. The germline V gene encodes CDR1 MDHEN and CDR2 SYDVKM. CDR3 protein: CASSYAFSGSTDTQYF. As DNA, the CDR3 is TGTGCCAGCAGTTACGCATTTAGCGGGAGCACAGATACGCAGTATTTT.

This clonotype has a handful of counts. This chain connects TRBV4-3 to TRBJ2-3; D uncertain. V dropped 6 bases and J dropped 2 bases, with 12 bases sitting between them. Germline V gives CDR1 LGHNA, CDR2 YSLEER. CDR3 length equals 14 residues. DNA of the CDR3: TGCGCCAGCAGGAAGTCGACTTACACAGATACGCAGTATTTT. Protein: CASRKSTYTDTQYF.

This chain connects TRBV9 to TRBJ2-6; D is unclear. Germline V lookup: CDR1 SGDLS, CDR2 YYNGEE. The ends were cut back, 4 bases at V and 4 bases at J, with 15 bases in the middle. The CDR3 contains 16 residues. CDR3 protein: CASSPRTLPGANVLTF. CDR3 DNA sequence: TGTGCCAGCAGCCCCCGTACTTTGCCCGGGGCCAACGTCCTGACTTTC.

The gene calls are TRBV5-1 and TRBJ2-1, with D unresolved. Trimming cost V 5 bases and J 8 bases, with 11 bases left between them. The CDR3 length is 12 residues. CDR1 is SGHRS and CDR2 is YFSETQ in the germline V gene. CDR3 DNA sequence: TGCGCCAGCAGAAGGGAAACGGATGAGCAGTTCTTC. Protein: CASRRETDEQFF.

This chain connects TRBV7-2 to TRBJ2-7; D is perhaps TRBD2 (6 bases). The CDR3 is 15 amino acids. CDR1 and CDR2 from the germline V gene are SGHTA and FQGNSA. V lost 2 bases and J lost 0, with 11 bases in between. DNA for the CDR3: TGTGCCAGCAGCTTAAGGAGCGGGTACTCCTACGAGCAGTACTTC. It yields the protein CASSLRSGYSYEQYF. The complete variable domain, with remaining parts taken from reference TRBV7-2 and TRBJ2-7, reads GAGVSQSPSNKVTEKGKDVELRCDPISGHTALYWYRQSLGQGLEFLIYFQGNSAPDKSGLPSDRFSAERTGGSVSTLTIQRTQQEDSAVYLCASSLRSGYSYEQYFGPGTRLTVT.

This sequence joins TRBV5-6 and TRBJ2-2; D perhaps matches TRBD1 (5 bases). Germline V gene data show CDR1 as SGHDT and CDR2 as YYEEEE. Deletions cut 0 bases from V and 2 bases from J, with 8 bases between. The CDR3 spans 15 residues. CDR3 sequence (DNA): TGTGCCAGCAGCTTGGGACAGATTAACACCGGGGAGCTGTTTTTT. It specifies CASSLGQINTGELFF.

This clonotype was seen many times. V and J are TRBV20-1 and TRBJ2-7; tentatively, D is TRBD1 (5 bases). This CDR3 has 15 residues. From germline, CDR1 is DFQATT and CDR2 SNEGSKA (reference sequence). V was clipped by 0 bases and J by 4 bases, with 16 bases between them. The CDR3 bases are TGCAGTGCTAGAGATCCACAGGTCCTACGGTACGAGCAGTACTTC. Translated, it gives CSARDPQVLRYEQYF.

A few counts support this clonotype. The gene calls are TRBV27 and TRBJ2-1; 9 positions match TRBD1. The CDR3 extends over 15 amino acids. Per the germline V gene, CDR1 is MNHEY and CDR2 is SMNVEV (reference sequence). V shed 5 bases and J 4 bases; nucleotides not matched to a gene: 6. The CDR3 sequence is CASSPDRGDYNEQFF. CDR3 bases: TGTGCCAGCAGTCCAGACAGGGGGGATTACAATGAGCAGTTCTTC.

This clonotype was observed at least ten times. This rearrangement joins TRBV7-2 to TRBJ1-1; tentative D call: TRBD1 (5 bases). V shed 0 bases and J shed 6 bases, with 17 bases lying between them. The CDR3 consists of 16 residues. Germline lookup yields CDR1 SGHTA and CDR2 FQGNSA. CDR3 DNA: TGTGCCAGCAGCTTAGCATTGGGACGGAGAACGGCTGAAGCTTTCTTT. The encoded protein is CASSLALGRRTAEAFF.

The rearrangement uses TRBV6-5 and TRBJ2-2; weak D call: TRBD1 (5 bases). The CDR3 consists of 16 residues. Germline-derived CDR1 and CDR2 are MNHEY and SVGAGI. V lost 2 bases and J 7 bases, leaving 17 bases between the germline ends. The CDR3 is CASSYKGQGFGGELFF. For the CDR3, the DNA is TGTGCCAGCAGTTACAAAGGCCAGGGTTTTGGCGGGGAGCTGTTTTTT.

This chain uses TRBV20-1 with TRBJ1-5; D is undetermined. Trimming took 6 bases from V and 1 from J, leaving 13 bases between them. CDR1 and CDR2 from the germline V gene are DFQATT and SNEGSKA (reference sequence). This CDR3 has 14 amino acids. Written as DNA, the CDR3 is TGCAGTGCAGCGGACGGACTCAGCAATCAGCCCCAGCATTTT. Its translation is CSAADGLSNQPQHF.

This clonotype turned up a few times. The chain uses TRBV5-1 and TRBJ2-2; D possibly uses TRBD1 or TRBD2 (5 bases each). The CDR3 extends over 17 amino acids. V lost 2 bases and J 0 bases, leaving 14 bases between the germline ends. The germline V gene encodes CDR1 SGHRS and CDR2 YFSETQ. CDR3 DNA: TGCGCCAGCAGCTTCTATCCGGGACGGACGAACACCGGGGAGCTGTTTTTT. It codes for CASSFYPGRTNTGELFF.

The chain recombines TRBV6-5 with TRBJ1-1, with 10 bases fitting TRBD1. Trimming took 2 bases from V and 5 from J; bases not matched to a gene: 11. Germline CDR1 MNHEY, CDR2 SVGAGI. The CDR3 extends over 17 amino acids. This CDR3 reads CASSYRDRGSGRTEAFF. For the CDR3, the DNA is TGTGCCAGCAGTTACCGGGACAGGGGCAGCGGGAGGACTGAAGCTTTCTTT.

This clonotype was detected a few times. The chain carries TRBV12-3 or TRBV12-4 and TRBJ2-3; TRBD2 matches 7 bases. The V gene end was trimmed by 5 bases and the J gene end by 2 bases; junction bases not matched to a gene: 4. This CDR3 has 14 residues. The CDR3 DNA reads as TGTGCCAGCAGTGGGGGGGAGGCCACAGATACGCAGTATTTT. Its translation is CASSGGEATDTQYF.

The chain uses TRBV15 and TRBJ2-6; TRBD1 matches 8 bases. CDR1 is LNHNV and CDR2 is YYDKDF in the germline V gene (reference sequence). The CDR3 length is 18 residues. V lost 1 base, J lost 2 bases, and 7 bases stayed unmatched. The chain's CDR3 is CATSRVTGGPTGANVLTF. In DNA form, the CDR3 reads TGTGCCACCAGCAGAGTAACAGGGGGTCCTACTGGGGCCAACGTCCTGACTTTC.

This clonotype occurred a few times. The chain joins TRBV12-3 or TRBV12-4 to TRBJ2-1; no definite D call. The V gene lost 7 bases and the J gene lost 1 base, with 14 bases spanning the gap. CDR3 length: 15 residues. Written as DNA, the CDR3 is TGTGCCAGCACTACAGAGACCAAATCCTACAATGAGCAGTTCTTC. Translation gives CASTTETKSYNEQFF.

This clonotype was seen repeatedly, ten times or more. The V gene is TRBV27, the J gene TRBJ2-7, with TRBD1 identical over 10 bases. CDR1 is MNHEY, CDR2 SMNVEV, per germline (reference sequence). Germline trimming cut 4 bases from V and 2 bases from J; bases unmatched to any gene: 8. The CDR3 has 16 amino acids. The CDR3 sequence is CASSSAGTGDAYEQYF. For the CDR3, the DNA is TGTGCCAGCAGTTCAGCCGGGACAGGGGACGCCTACGAGCAGTACTTC.

The chain uses TRBV20-1 and TRBJ2-4; the D call may be TRBD1 or TRBD2 (5 bases each). Trimming pared 5 bases from V and 8 bases from J, leaving 22 bases between. Germline V lookup: CDR1 DFQATT, CDR2 SNEGSKA (reference sequence). The CDR3 runs to 15 residues. CDR3 sequence reads: CSACPPGPNLDIQYF. In DNA form, the CDR3 reads TGCAGTGCTTGCCCCCCGGGGCCCAATCTAGACATTCAGTACTTC.